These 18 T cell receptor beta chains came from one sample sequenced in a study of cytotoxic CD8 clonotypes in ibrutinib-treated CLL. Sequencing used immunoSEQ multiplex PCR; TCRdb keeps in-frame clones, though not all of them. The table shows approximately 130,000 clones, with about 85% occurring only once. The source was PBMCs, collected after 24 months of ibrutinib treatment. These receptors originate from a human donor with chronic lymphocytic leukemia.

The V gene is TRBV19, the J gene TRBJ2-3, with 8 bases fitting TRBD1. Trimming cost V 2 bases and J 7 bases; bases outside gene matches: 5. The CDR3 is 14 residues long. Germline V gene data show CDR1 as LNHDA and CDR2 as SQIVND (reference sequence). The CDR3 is CASSILDRGHTQYF. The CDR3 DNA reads TGTGCCAGTAGTATATTAGACAGGGGTCATACGCAGTATTTT. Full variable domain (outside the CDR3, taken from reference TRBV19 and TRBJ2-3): DGGITQSPKYLFRKEGQNVTLSCEQNLNHDAMYWYRQDPGQGLRLIYYSQIVNDFQKGDIAEGYSVSREKKESFPLTVTSAQKNPTAFYLCASSILDRGHTQYFGPGTRLTVL.

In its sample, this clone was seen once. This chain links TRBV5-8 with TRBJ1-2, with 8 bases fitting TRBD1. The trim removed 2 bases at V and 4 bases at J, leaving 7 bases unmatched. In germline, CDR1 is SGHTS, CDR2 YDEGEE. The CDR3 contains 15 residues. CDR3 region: CASSLIQGVLYGYTF. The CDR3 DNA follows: TGTGCCAGCAGCTTAATACAGGGGGTACTCTATGGCTACACCTTC. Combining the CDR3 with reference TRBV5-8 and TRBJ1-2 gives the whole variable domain EAGVTQSPTHLIKTRGQQATLRCSPISGHTSVYWYQQALGLGLQFLLWYDEGEERNRGNFPPRFSGRQFPNYSSELNVNALELEDSALYLCASSLIQGVLYGYTFGSGTRLTVV.

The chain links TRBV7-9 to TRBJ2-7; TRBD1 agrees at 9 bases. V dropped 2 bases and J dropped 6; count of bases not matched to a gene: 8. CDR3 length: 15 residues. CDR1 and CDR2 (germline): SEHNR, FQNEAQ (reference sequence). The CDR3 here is CASSLSRDRVPEQYF. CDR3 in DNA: TGTGCCAGCAGCTTAAGTCGGGACAGGGTCCCCGAGCAGTACTTC.

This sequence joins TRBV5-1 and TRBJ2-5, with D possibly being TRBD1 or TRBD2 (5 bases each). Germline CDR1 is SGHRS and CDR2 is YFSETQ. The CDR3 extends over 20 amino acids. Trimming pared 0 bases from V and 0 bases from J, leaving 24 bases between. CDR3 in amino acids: CASSLGDQAATTIYQETQYF. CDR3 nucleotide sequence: TGCGCCAGCAGCTTGGGGGACCAGGCAGCGACCACCATATACCAAGAGACCCAGTACTTC.

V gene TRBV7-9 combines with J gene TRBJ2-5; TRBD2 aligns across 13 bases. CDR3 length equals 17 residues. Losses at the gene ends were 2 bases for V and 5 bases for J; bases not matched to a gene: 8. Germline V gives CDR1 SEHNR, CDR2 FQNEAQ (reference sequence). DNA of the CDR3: TGTGCCAGCAGCTTATTACTAGCGGGGGGGAATCGTGAGACCCAGTACTTC. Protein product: CASSLLLAGGNRETQYF.

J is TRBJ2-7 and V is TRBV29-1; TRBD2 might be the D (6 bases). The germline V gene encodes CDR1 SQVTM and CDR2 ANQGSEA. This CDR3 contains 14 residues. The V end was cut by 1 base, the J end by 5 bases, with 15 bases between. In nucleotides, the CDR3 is TGCAGCGTTGAAGGCTCCGGGGGTGTGGACGAGCAGTACTTC. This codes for CSVEGSGGVDEQYF.

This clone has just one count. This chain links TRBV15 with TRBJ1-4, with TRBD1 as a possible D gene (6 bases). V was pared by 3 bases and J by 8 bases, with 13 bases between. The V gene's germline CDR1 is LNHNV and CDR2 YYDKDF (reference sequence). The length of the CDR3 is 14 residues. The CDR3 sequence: CATSRTTGYEKLFF. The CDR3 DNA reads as TGTGCCACCAGCAGGACAACAGGGTACGAAAAACTGTTTTTT. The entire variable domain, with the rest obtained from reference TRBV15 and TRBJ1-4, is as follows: DAMVIQNPRYQVTQFGKPVTLSCSQTLNHNVMYWYQQKSSQAPKLLFHYYDKDFNNEADTPDNFQSRRPNTSFCFLDIRSPGLGDTAMYLCATSRTTGYEKLFFGSGTQLSVL.

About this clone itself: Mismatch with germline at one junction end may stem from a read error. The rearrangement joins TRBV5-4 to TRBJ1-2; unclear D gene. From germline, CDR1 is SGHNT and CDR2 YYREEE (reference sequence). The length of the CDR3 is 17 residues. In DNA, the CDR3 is TGTGCCAGCAGCTTGGAAAGCCGGCAGCGTGTTGGAACCCGCACAGACTTC. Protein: CASSLESRQRVGTRTDF.

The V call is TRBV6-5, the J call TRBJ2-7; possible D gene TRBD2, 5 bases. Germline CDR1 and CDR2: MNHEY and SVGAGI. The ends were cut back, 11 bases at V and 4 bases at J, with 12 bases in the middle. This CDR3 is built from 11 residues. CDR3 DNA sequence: TGTGCCGGAGCGGAGCAATACGAGCAGTACTTC. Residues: CAGAEQYEQYF.

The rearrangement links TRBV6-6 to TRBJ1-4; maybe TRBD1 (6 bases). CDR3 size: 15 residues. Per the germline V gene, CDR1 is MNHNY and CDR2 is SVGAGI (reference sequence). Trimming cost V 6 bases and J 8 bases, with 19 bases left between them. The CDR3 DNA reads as TGTGCCAGCAGCCCGGGGCGGGGGCTCGGGGAAAAACTGTTTTTT. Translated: CASSPGRGLGEKLFF.

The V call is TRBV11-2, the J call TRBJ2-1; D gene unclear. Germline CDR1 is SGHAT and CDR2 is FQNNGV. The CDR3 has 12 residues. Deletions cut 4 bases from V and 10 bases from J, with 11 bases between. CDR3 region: CASSSLVGEQFF. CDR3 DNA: TGTGCCAGCAGCTCCCTAGTGGGGGAGCAGTTCTTC.

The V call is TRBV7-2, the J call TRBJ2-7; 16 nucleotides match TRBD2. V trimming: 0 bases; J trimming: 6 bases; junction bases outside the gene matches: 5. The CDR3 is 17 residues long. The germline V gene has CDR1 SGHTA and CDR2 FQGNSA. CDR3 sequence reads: CASSLAGTSGGATEQYF. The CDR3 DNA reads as TGTGCCAGCAGCTTAGCGGGGACTAGCGGGGGGGCCACCGAGCAGTACTTC. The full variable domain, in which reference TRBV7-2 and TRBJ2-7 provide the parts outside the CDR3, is GAGVSQSPSNKVTEKGKDVELRCDPISGHTALYWYRQSLGQGLEFLIYFQGNSAPDKSGLPSDRFSAERTGGSVSTLTIQRTQQEDSAVYLCASSLAGTSGGATEQYFGPGTRLTVT.

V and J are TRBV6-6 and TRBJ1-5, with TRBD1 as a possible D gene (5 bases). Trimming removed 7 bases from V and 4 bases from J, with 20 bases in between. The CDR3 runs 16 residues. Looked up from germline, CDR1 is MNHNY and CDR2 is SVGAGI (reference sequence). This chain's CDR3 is CASTRGEGTGNQPQHF. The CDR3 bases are TGTGCCAGCACCAGAGGGGAGGGGACGGGTAATCAGCCCCAGCATTTT.

This CDR3 is CSVVPGAENTEAFF. In DNA, the CDR3 is TGCAGCGTTGTCCCAGGGGCCGAGAACACTGAAGCTTTCTTT. This rearrangement joins TRBV29-1 to TRBJ1-1, with a tentative D call TRBD1 (6 bases). The CDR3 contains 14 residues. The V gene lost 4 bases and the J gene lost 1 base, with 13 bases spanning the gap. Germline-derived CDR1 and CDR2 are SQVTM and ANQGSEA. Full variable domain (rest looked up from reference TRBV29-1 and TRBJ1-1): SAVISQKPSRDICQRGTSLTIQCQVDSQVTMMFWYRQQPGQSLTLIATANQGSEATYESGFVIDKFPISRPNLTFSTLTVSNMSPEDSSIYLCSVVPGAENTEAFFGQGTRLTVV.

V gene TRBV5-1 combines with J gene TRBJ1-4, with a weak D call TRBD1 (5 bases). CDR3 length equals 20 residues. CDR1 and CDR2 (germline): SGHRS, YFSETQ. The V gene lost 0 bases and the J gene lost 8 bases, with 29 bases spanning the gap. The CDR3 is CASSLGQKTSGAGIREKLFF. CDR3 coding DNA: TGCGCCAGCAGCTTGGGCCAGAAGACAAGCGGGGCAGGGATTCGAGAAAAACTGTTTTTT.

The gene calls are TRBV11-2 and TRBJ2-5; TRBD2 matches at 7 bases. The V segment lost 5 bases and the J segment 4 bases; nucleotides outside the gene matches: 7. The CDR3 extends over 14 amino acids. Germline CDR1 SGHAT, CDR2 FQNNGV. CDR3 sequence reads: CASSLTSVRETQYF. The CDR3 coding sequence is TGTGCCAGCAGCCTAACTAGCGTGCGAGAGACCCAGTACTTC.

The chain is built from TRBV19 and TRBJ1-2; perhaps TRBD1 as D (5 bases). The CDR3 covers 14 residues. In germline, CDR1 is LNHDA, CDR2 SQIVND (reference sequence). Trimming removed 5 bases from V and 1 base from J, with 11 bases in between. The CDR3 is CASSPDRSNYGYTF. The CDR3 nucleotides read TGTGCCAGTAGTCCCGACAGAAGTAACTATGGCTACACCTTC.

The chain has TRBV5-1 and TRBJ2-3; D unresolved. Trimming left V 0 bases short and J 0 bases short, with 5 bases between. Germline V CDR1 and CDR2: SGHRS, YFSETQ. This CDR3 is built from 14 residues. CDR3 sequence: CASSLGWSTDTQYF. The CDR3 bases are TGCGCCAGCAGCTTGGGATGGAGCACAGATACGCAGTATTTT.